This TCR beta chain was recovered during a study of cytomegalovirus exposure and HLA in healthy donors. Healthy donors of bone marrow made up the group. The length of the CDR3 is 14 residues. The germline CDR1 and CDR2 sequences are MDHEN and SYDVKM. It was with 60 Vbeta and 13 Jbeta primers that the PCR ran. Assay used: immunoSEQ multiplex PCR; TCRdb lists only in-frame clones, some missing. The table shows just over 150,000 clones, with roughly 80% occurring only once. Sequencing was carried out using PBMCs. This chain joins TRBV28 and TRBJ2-3, with D perhaps TRBD2 (7 bases). The sequence derives from a man younger than 35 in good health and CMV-seronegative. The CDR3 is CAGRRGPLEDTQYF. In DNA form, the CDR3 reads TGTGCGGGGAGGCGGGGGCCCCTTGAGGATACGCAGTATTTT.